The subject of this entry is one T cell receptor beta chain. Its antigen is still unknown. Axillary draining lymph nodes of breast cancer patients supplied the node samples. MiXCR, run by TCRdb on the multiplex PCR reads, gives a single entry per CDR3 protein. The sample includes over 150,000 distinct CDR3 sequences, around a third of them seen just once. These data are taken from a study of breast tumors, draining lymph nodes, adjacent tissues. General observations from the study: Tumor repertoires ranked between lymph nodes and nontumor tissue in diversity, with V and J gene preferences. That most tumor T cells come from lymph nodes remained unproven. Luminal-like breast cancer showed significantly greater tumor-nontumor repertoire similarity than basal-like breast cancer did. Data fit most tumor T cells coming from lymph node, expanding in tumor.

This CDR3 contains 19 residues. Unmatched junction bases numbered 8, after V lost 0 bases and J lost 0 bases. CDR1 and CDR2 (germline): SGHRS, YFSETQ. The sample taken for sequencing was axillary lymph node tissue. This chain joins TRBV5-1 and TRBJ1-6, with 8 positions matching TRBD1. This receptor was taken from a female donor with breast cancer. Some clones in this sample may be carry-over from other donors' samples. The CDR3 DNA reads as TGCGCCAGCAGCTTGGCCCAGGGGGCAGGGGGCTCCTATAATTCACCCCTCCACTTT. As protein: CASSLAQGAGGSYNSPLHF. The entire variable domain, with the rest obtained from reference TRBV5-1 and TRBJ1-6, is as follows: KAGVTQTPRYLIKTRGQQVTLSCSPISGHRSVSWYQQTPGQGLQFLFEYFSETQRNKGNFPGRFSGRQFSNSRSEMNVSTLELGDSALYLCASSLAQGAGGSYNSPLHFGNGTRLTVT.